The 10 T cell receptor beta chains in this list originate from one sample, sequenced in a study of neurological immune-mediated disorders. One entry per CDR3 protein results from TCRdb running MiXCR on the 5' RACE reads. This table holds about 27,000 distinct CDR3 sequences, about 3.5% found once. The specimen sequenced was PBMCs. All receptors come from a woman in her twenties or thirties with multiple sclerosis.

This clonotype was detected ten times or more. The chain carries TRBV20-1 and TRBJ1-1; TRBD1 matches at 7 bases. The CDR3 runs 16 residues. J lost 3 bases, V lost 6 bases, and 16 bases had no gene match. CDR1 and CDR2 (germline): DFQATT, SNEGSKA (reference sequence). The CDR3 DNA reads as TGCAGTGCCAAAAAGGGGATCACAGGGGATGACACTGAAGCTTTCTTT. Amino acid sequence: CSAKKGITGDDTEAFF.

This clonotype was counted at least ten times. CDR3 amino acids: CASTFRVEAFF. CDR3 DNA sequence: TGTGCCAGCACGTTCAGGGTTGAAGCTTTCTTT. V and J are TRBV6-6 and TRBJ1-1, with D maybe TRBD1 (5 bases). The V end lost 7 bases, the J end lost 7 bases, and 10 bases lay between the germline ends. The CDR3 is made up of 11 amino acids. Germline CDR1 and CDR2: MNHNY and SVGAGI (reference sequence).

Sample share makes this clonotype medium-sized. This chain connects TRBV20-1 to TRBJ1-4; D not certain. V gave up 2 bases and J gave up 8 bases, with 18 bases separating them. Germline lookup yields CDR1 DFQATT and CDR2 SNEGSKA (reference sequence). The CDR3 loop spans 15 amino acids. The CDR3 spells CSARLRETVDEKLFF. Here the CDR3 DNA reads TGCAGTGCTAGACTTAGGGAAACTGTGGACGAAAAACTGTTTTTT.

This clonotype has at least ten counts. The rearrangement joins TRBV20-1 to TRBJ2-5; 8 nucleotides align to TRBD2. Trimming cost V 5 bases and J 2 bases; bases outside gene matches: 10. CDR1 and CDR2 from the germline V gene are DFQATT and SNEGSKA (reference sequence). The CDR3 contains 15 residues. This CDR3 is CSAGLQSGGQETQYF. The CDR3 region has the DNA TGCAGTGCTGGTCTTCAGAGCGGGGGACAAGAGACCCAGTACTTC.

This clonotype was detected many times. The rearrangement uses TRBV10-2 and TRBJ1-5; tentatively, D is TRBD1 (5 bases). Per the germline V gene, CDR1 is WSHSY and CDR2 is SAAADI. The CDR3 has 14 amino acids. Trimming removed 5 bases at V and 4 bases at J, with 12 bases between. The CDR3 loop reads CASSLEWGNQPQHF. The CDR3 DNA reads TGCGCCAGCAGTCTAGAGTGGGGGAATCAGCCCCAGCATTTT.

This clonotype has at least ten counts. V and J are TRBV7-2 and TRBJ2-7, with 10 positions matching TRBD2. Trimming cost V 7 bases and J 1 base; bases outside gene matches: 7. The CDR3 loop spans 15 amino acids. Germline assignment: CDR1 SGHTA and CDR2 FQGNSA. The CDR3 nucleotides are TGTGCCAGCACCTTGGGAGCGGGAGGGTCCTACGAGCAGTACTTC. It specifies CASTLGAGGSYEQYF.

V and J are TRBV5-4 and TRBJ2-7; D unclear. V was shortened by 3 bases and J by 3 bases, with 10 bases between the two germline ends. The CDR3 is made up of 13 amino acids. Germline V lookup: CDR1 SGHNT, CDR2 YYREEE (reference sequence). The CDR3 coding sequence is TGTGCCAGCAGCTCGCCGACGGACTACGAGCAGTACTTC. Translating gives CASSSPTDYEQYF.

Remarks on this clonotype: This may be a read error: a much more frequent sequence differs by one nucleotide. V gene TRBV7-2 combines with J gene TRBJ2-5; D gene unclear. Looked up from germline, CDR1 is SGHTA and CDR2 is FQGNSA. V was cut by 5 bases and J by 1 base, with 11 bases left in between. The CDR3 loop spans 14 amino acids. The CDR3 DNA sequence: TGTGCCAGCAGCGTTGACACATTCCAAGAGACCCAGTACTTC. It translates to CASSVDTFQETQYF.

This clonotype was detected ten times or more. This CDR3 reads CASRETGTRTEAFF. CDR3 DNA: TGTGCCAGCAGAGAAACAGGGACGCGGACTGAAGCTTTCTTT. The V and J genes are TRBV5-5 and TRBJ1-1; weak D call: TRBD1 (6 bases). The CDR3 is 14 residues long. The germline gives CDR1 SGHKS, CDR2 YYEKEE (reference sequence). The V and J ends lost 5 bases and 5 bases respectively, with 16 bases between them.

This clonotype showed up many times. The J gene is TRBJ2-1, the V gene TRBV20-1; D unclear. CDR1 and CDR2 (germline): DFQATT, SNEGSKA (reference sequence). The ends were cut back, 6 bases at V and 3 bases at J, with 9 bases in the middle. CDR3 size: 12 residues. The CDR3 DNA reads as TGCAGTGCCAGTAATCGCTACAATGAGCAGTTCTTC. Its translation is CSASNRYNEQFF.